This TCR beta chain was captured by sequencing in a study of cytomegalovirus exposure and HLA in healthy donors. Study as a whole: Previous work identified around 120 million unique TCR beta sequences from around 200 million T cells.

Healthy bone marrow donors made up the cohort. 60 Vbeta and 13 Jbeta primers were used in PCR. TCRdb's table, derived via immunoSEQ multiplex PCR, lists solely in-frame clones and lacks some. The repertoire holds fewer than 200,000 clones, approximately 85% seen once, with 2% to 3% in the top ten. This clone was found once. The antigen is undetermined. The CDR3 loop spans 17 amino acids. In germline, CDR1 is SGHVS, CDR2 FNYEAQ. Trimming removed 7 bases at V and 4 bases at J, with 25 bases between. The study, taken as a whole, reports: 164 TCR beta chains were listed as cytomegalovirus-associated. Analysis was performed later, and it showed HLA-associated TCR beta chains to be more clonally expanded than equally common others.

Sequenced material: PBMCs. The TCR was taken from a man aged 25-45 years in good health and CMV-seropositive. This chain connects TRBV7-6 to TRBJ2-5, with D possibly matching TRBD2 (5 bases). CDR3 DNA sequence: TGTGCCAGCACCCTGCTAGAGGGCCGAGGATCTCGAGAGACCCAGTACTTC. Protein sequence: CASTLLEGRGSRETQYF.